These 17 T cell receptor beta chains were all obtained from the same sample, sequenced in a study of T cell responses to AZD1222 COVID-19 vaccine. The method was immunoSEQ multiplex PCR; TCRdb's version includes in-frame clones alone and lacks a portion of them. Of just under 80,000 clones in the sample, 92% are singletons; the top ten hold around 4.5%. The sequences come from peripheral blood, collected 28 days after the second AZD1222 dose. The receptor set was obtained from an adult who received the AZD1222 COVID-19 vaccine.

This chain joins TRBV11-3 and TRBJ2-5; D gene unclear. CDR1 and CDR2 from the germline V gene are SGHNT and YENEEA. This CDR3 contains 15 residues. Between the trimmed V and J ends, which lost 1 base and 4 bases, there was a span of 13 bases. The CDR3 DNA reads TGTGCCAGCAGCTTAGCTGGAGTGATTGGAGAGACCCAGTACTTC. Protein sequence: CASSLAGVIGETQYF.

This chain uses TRBV21-1 with TRBJ1-2; the table's D gene call, TRBD1, was not cross checked with the DNA. TRBV21-1 is marked as a pseudogene. This CDR3 comprises 10 residues. CDR3 protein: CASPEYGYTF. CDR3 sequence (DNA): TGTGCCAGCCCAGAATATGGCTACACCTTC.

This chain uses TRBV30 with TRBJ1-2; D gene ambiguous. The CDR3 extends over 12 amino acids. In germline, CDR1 is GTSNPN, CDR2 SVGIG (reference sequence). V was shortened by 4 bases and J by 0 bases, with 6 bases between the two germline ends. CDR3 coding DNA: TGTGCCTGGACAGAAGCTAACTATGGCTACACCTTC. Its translation: CAWTEANYGYTF.

The chain combines TRBV6-5 with TRBJ1-4; no firm D call. Germline CDR1 and CDR2: MNHEY and SVGAGI. V was shortened by 6 bases and J by 6 bases, with 5 bases between the two germline ends. The CDR3 length is 11 residues. The CDR3 is CASRKDEKLFF. CDR3 nucleotide sequence: TGTGCCAGCAGAAAAGATGAAAAACTGTTTTTT.

The V gene is TRBV11-3, the J gene TRBJ1-1; D gene uncertain. V was shortened by 2 bases and J by 11 bases, with 12 bases between the two germline ends. This CDR3 is built from 12 residues. Germline lookup yields CDR1 SGHNT and CDR2 YENEEA. CDR3 amino acids: CASSLSGGGAFF. Here the CDR3 DNA reads TGTGCCAGCAGCTTAAGCGGCGGCGGGGCTTTCTTT.

The CDR3 region has the DNA TGTGCCAGCAGCCCCCGGGCGCGCATCGGTGAAGCTTTCTTT. Its translation is CASSPRARIGEAFF. This chain connects TRBV7-2 to TRBJ1-1; no firm D call. Germline CDR1 and CDR2: SGHTA and FQGNSA. This CDR3 contains 14 residues. V lost 5 bases, J lost 7 bases, and 17 bases lay in between.

The chain uses TRBV19 and TRBJ2-3; maybe TRBD1 (5 bases). The V gene's germline CDR1 is LNHDA and CDR2 SQIVND (reference sequence). This CDR3 spans 16 amino acids. The V end lost 11 bases, the J end lost 3 bases, and 24 bases lay between the germline ends. CDR3 sequence (DNA): TGTGCCCTCAGTAGTGACAGCTCATTTTCGACAGATACGCAGTATTTT. It encodes CALSSDSSFSTDTQYF.

The count of this clone is one. The V call is TRBV11-3, the J call TRBJ2-1; TRBD2 matches at 12 bases. The CDR3 consists of 15 residues. The V gene end was trimmed by 5 bases and the J gene end by 5 bases; junction bases not matched to a gene: 4. Germline assignment: CDR1 SGHNT and CDR2 YENEEA. The DNA for the CDR3 is TGTGCCAGCAGCGCGACTAGCGGGAGAAACAATGAGCAGTTCTTC. Encoded protein: CASSATSGRNNEQFF.

The CDR3, as DNA: TGTGCCAGCAGCTTAGTTCATGGGGGAGGCTACGAGCAGTACTTC. Translated: CASSLVHGGGYEQYF. This chain joins TRBV7-8 and TRBJ2-7, with a tentative D call TRBD2 (6 bases). The CDR3 spans 15 residues. From germline, CDR1 is SGHVS and CDR2 FQNEAQ. V was trimmed by 1 base and J by 3 bases, leaving 13 bases between them.

This chain connects TRBV30 to TRBJ2-2; TRBD2 matches at 8 bases. Looked up from germline, CDR1 is GTSNPN and CDR2 is SVGIG (reference sequence). The CDR3 consists of 15 residues. V lost 2 bases to trimming and J lost 6 bases; unmatched junction nucleotides: 8. The CDR3 loop reads CAWSLGVRGAGELFF. CDR3 nucleotide sequence: TGTGCCTGGAGTCTGGGTGTGCGGGGGGCCGGGGAGCTGTTTTTT. Full variable domain (missing parts from reference TRBV30 and TRBJ2-2): SQTIHQWPATLVQPVGSPLSLECTVEGTSNPNLYWYRQAAGRGLQLLFYSVGIGQISSEVPQNLSASRPQDRQFILSSKKLLLSDSGFYLCAWSLGVRGAGELFFGEGSRLTVL.

This chain joins TRBV7-9 and TRBJ2-1, with D uncertain. The germline gives CDR1 SEHNR, CDR2 FQNEAQ (reference sequence). Trimming left V 0 bases short and J 7 bases short, with 7 bases between. CDR3 length equals 13 residues. The CDR3 coding sequence is TGTGCCAGCAGCTTAGCGGGCTCTAATGAGCAGTTCTTC. It specifies CASSLAGSNEQFF.

The V call is TRBV6-5, the J call TRBJ1-1; TRBD1 matches at 7 bases. With 5 bases clipped from V and 10 bases from J, the junction kept 7 bases outside the gene matches. The CDR3 loop spans 12 amino acids. Germline V gives CDR1 MNHEY, CDR2 SVGAGI. The CDR3 DNA follows: TGTGCCAGCAGTCCCGCGGACAGGTCAGCTTTCTTT. This translates into CASSPADRSAFF.

The chain joins TRBV5-6 to TRBJ1-1; D unclear. Deletions cut 4 bases from V and 3 bases from J, with 19 bases between. From germline, CDR1 is SGHDT and CDR2 YYEEEE. The CDR3 contains 16 residues. CDR3 nucleotides: TGTGCCAGCAGCCGCCGGGCAGTCTCGCGGGACACTGAAGCTTTCTTT. This encodes CASSRRAVSRDTEAFF. The full variable domain, with the rest looked up from reference TRBV5-6 and TRBJ1-1, is DAGVTQSPTHLIKTRGQQVTLRCSPKSGHDTVSWYQQALGQGPQFIFQYYEEEERQRGNFPDRFSGHQFPNYSSELNVNALLLGDSALYLCASSRRAVSRDTEAFFGQGTRLTVV.

V gene TRBV5-1 combines with J gene TRBJ2-5; 9 bases agree with TRBD1. The CDR3 loop spans 15 amino acids. The germline CDR1 and CDR2 sequences are SGHRS and YFSETQ. V was pared by 5 bases and J by 5 bases, with 10 bases of the junction left unmatched. DNA of the CDR3: TGCGCCAGCAGACCCGGGACAGGGTCACGGGAGACCCAGTACTTC. Translated, it gives CASRPGTGSRETQYF.

This clone was picked up a small number of times. The chain couples TRBV7-6 to TRBJ2-1; the D is unclear. The CDR3 runs to 13 residues. Trimming left V 5 bases short and J 9 bases short, with 14 bases between. Germline-derived CDR1 and CDR2 are SGHVS and FNYEAQ. CDR3 region: CASSITQYSEQFF. The CDR3 DNA follows: TGTGCCAGCAGCATTACGCAGTATAGTGAGCAGTTCTTC.

The genes are TRBV30 and TRBJ1-6; 10 bases align to TRBD1. Germline V gene sequence: CDR1 GTSNPN, CDR2 SVGIG (reference sequence). V lost 3 bases and J lost 7; bases outside the gene matches: 3. This CDR3 is built from 14 residues. The CDR3 region has the DNA TGTGCCTGGAGCCTGGGACAGGGGAATTCACCCCTCCACTTT. Amino acid sequence: CAWSLGQGNSPLHF. The complete variable domain, with remaining parts taken from reference TRBV30 and TRBJ1-6, reads SQTIHQWPATLVQPVGSPLSLECTVEGTSNPNLYWYRQAAGRGLQLLFYSVGIGQISSEVPQNLSASRPQDRQFILSSKKLLLSDSGFYLCAWSLGQGNSPLHFGNGTRLTVT.

This chain links TRBV9 with TRBJ2-7, with D perhaps given as TRBD1 or TRBD2 (6 bases each). The germline CDR1 and CDR2 sequences are SGDLS and YYNGEE. This CDR3 is 14 amino acids long. V was clipped by 4 bases and J by 1 base, with 12 bases between them. The CDR3 DNA is TGTGCCAGCAGCAGAGGGGGGACATCCTACGAGCAGTACTTC. Encoded protein: CASSRGGTSYEQYF. The full variable domain, completed using reference TRBV9 and TRBJ2-7, is DSGVTQTPKHLITATGQRVTLRCSPRSGDLSVYWYQQSLDQGLQFLIQYYNGEERAKGNILERFSAQQFPDLHSELNLSSLELGDSALYFCASSRGGTSYEQYFGPGTRLTVT.